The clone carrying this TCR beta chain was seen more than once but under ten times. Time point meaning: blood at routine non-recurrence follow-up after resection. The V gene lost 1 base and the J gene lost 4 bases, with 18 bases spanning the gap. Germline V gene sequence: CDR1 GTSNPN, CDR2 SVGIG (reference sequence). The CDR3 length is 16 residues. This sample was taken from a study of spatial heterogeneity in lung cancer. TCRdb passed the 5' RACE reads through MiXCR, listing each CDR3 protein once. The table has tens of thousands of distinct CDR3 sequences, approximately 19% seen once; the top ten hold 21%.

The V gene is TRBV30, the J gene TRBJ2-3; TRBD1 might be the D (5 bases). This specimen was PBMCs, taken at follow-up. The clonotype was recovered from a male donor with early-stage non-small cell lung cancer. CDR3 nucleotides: TGTGCCTGGAGTGGAACAGGATTCCCTGCTCCAGATACGCAGTATTTT. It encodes CAWSGTGFPAPDTQYF.